This T cell receptor (beta chain) emerged from a study of CD8+ T cells in alopecia areata. About the study: Twice daily, treated patients received 5 to 10 mg of oral tofacitinib.

Trimming at V came to 11 bases and at J to 8 bases, leaving 9 bases not matched to a gene. Germline CDR1 MNHEY, CDR2 SMNVEV (reference sequence). The CDR3 sequence is 13 residues long. This clone was observed a handful of times. cDNA reverse transcribed from extracted RNA served as the sequencing template. Profiling relied on immunoSEQ multiplex PCR, and the TCRdb table lists in-frame clones only, not all of them. The sample contains around 100,000 clones, roughly two fifths of which appear only once. Sequencing used CD4+ T cells sorted from blood. The J gene is TRBJ2-1, the V gene TRBV27; 10 bases line up with TRBD2. The receptor was derived from a human donor with alopecia areata. CDR3 sequence: CAASSGSAYEQFF. In nucleotides, the CDR3 is TGTGCCGCTTCTAGCGGGAGTGCGTATGAGCAGTTCTTC.